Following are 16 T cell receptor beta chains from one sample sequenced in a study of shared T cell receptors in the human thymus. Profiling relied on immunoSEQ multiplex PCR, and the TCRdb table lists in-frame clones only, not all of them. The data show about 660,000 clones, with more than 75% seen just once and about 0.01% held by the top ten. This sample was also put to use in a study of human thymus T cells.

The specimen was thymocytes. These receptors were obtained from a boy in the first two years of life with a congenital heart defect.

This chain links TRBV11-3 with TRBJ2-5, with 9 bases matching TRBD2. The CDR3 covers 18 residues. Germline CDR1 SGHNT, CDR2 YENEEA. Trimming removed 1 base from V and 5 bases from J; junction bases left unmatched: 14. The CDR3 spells CASSLAPPSGNGGETQYF. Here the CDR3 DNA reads TGTGCCAGCAGCTTAGCCCCACCTAGCGGGAATGGAGGGGAGACCCAGTACTTC.

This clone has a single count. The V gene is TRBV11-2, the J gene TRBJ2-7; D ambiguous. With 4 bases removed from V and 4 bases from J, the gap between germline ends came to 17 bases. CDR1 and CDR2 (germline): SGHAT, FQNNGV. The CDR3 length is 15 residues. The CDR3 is CASSSPDSPGYEQYF. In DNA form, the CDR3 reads TGTGCCAGCAGCTCACCCGACTCCCCCGGTTACGAGCAGTACTTC.

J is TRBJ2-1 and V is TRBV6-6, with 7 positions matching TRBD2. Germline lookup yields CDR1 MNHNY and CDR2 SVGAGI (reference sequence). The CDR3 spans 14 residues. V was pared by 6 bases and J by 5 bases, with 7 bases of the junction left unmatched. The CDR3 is CASRQGLSHNEQFF. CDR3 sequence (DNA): TGTGCCAGCAGGCAGGGACTATCCCACAATGAGCAGTTCTTC.

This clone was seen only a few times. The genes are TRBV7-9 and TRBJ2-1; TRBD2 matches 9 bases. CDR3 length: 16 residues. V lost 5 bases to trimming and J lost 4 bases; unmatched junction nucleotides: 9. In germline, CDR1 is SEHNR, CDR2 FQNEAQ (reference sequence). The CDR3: CASSPRLAVIYNEQFF. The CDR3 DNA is TGTGCCAGCAGCCCCCGACTAGCGGTGATATACAATGAGCAGTTCTTC.

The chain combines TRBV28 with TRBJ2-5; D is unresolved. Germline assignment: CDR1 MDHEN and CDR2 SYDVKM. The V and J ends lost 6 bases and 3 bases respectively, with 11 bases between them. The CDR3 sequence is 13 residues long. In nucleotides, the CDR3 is TGTGCCAGCAGCCCAAGGCAGGAAGAGACCCAGTACTTC. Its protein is CASSPRQEETQYF. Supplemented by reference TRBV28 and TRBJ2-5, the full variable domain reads DVKVTQSSRYLVKRTGEKVFLECVQDMDHENMFWYRQDPGLGLRLIYFSYDVKMKEKGDIPEGYSVSREKKERFSLILESASTNQTSMYLCASSPRQEETQYFGPGTRLLVL.

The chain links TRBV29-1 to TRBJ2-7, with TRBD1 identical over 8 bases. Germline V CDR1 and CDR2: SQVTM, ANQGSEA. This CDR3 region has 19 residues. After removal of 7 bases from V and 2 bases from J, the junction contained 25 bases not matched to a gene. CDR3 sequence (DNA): TGCAGCGCCACATCAGGGGGCCAGAGCGAGTTATTCGGACCCTACGAGCAGTACTTC. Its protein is CSATSGGQSELFGPYEQYF.

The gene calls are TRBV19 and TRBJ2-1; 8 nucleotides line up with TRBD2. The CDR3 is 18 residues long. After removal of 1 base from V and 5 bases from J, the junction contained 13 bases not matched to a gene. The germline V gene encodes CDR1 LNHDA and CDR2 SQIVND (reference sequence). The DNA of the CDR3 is TGTGCCAGTAGTATAGGGGCTAGCGGGCCTGAGGAAGACAATGAGCAGTTCTTC. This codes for CASSIGASGPEEDNEQFF. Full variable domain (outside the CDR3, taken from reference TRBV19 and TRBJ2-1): DGGITQSPKYLFRKEGQNVTLSCEQNLNHDAMYWYRQDPGQGLRLIYYSQIVNDFQKGDIAEGYSVSREKKESFPLTVTSAQKNPTAFYLCASSIGASGPEEDNEQFFGPGTRLTVL.

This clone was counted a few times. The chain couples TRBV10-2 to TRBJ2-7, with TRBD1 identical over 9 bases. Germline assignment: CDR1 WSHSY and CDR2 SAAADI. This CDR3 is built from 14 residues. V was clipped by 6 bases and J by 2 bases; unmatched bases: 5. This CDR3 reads CASSGQGRAYEQYF. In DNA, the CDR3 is TGCGCCAGCAGCGGACAGGGGAGGGCCTACGAGCAGTACTTC.

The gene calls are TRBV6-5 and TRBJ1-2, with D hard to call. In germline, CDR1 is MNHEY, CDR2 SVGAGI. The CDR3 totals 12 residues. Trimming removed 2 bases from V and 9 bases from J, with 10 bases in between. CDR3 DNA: TGTGCCAGCAGTTACGAGGGAGTGAGCTACACCTTC. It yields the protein CASSYEGVSYTF.

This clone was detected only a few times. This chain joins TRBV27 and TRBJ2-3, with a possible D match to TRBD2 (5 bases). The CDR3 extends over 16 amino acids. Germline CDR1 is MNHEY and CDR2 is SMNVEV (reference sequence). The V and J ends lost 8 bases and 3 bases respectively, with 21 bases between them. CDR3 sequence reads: CASPGRAPGGTDTQYF. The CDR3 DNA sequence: TGTGCCAGCCCCGGACGGGCCCCAGGAGGAACAGATACGCAGTATTTT.

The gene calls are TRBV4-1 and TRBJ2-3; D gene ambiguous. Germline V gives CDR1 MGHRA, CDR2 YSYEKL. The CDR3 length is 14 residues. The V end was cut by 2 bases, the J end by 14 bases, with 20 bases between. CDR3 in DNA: TGCGCCAGCAGCCAACTAATCAGGCCCCTTAGGCGGTATTTT. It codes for CASSQLIRPLRRYF.

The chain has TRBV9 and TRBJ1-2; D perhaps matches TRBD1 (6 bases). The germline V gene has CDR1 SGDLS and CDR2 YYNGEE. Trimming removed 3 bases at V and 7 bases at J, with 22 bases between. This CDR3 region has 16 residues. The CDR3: CASSEGNRGSGGGYTF. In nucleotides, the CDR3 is TGTGCCAGCAGCGAAGGGAATAGGGGGTCAGGAGGTGGCTACACCTTC.

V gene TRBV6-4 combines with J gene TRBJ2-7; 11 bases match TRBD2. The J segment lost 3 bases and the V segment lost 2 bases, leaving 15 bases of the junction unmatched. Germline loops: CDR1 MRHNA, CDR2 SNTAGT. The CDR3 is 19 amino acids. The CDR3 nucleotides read TGTGCCAGCAGTGACCCCCCCGACCTTAGCGGGAGGGGGGTCTACGAGCAGTACTTC. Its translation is CASSDPPDLSGRGVYEQYF.

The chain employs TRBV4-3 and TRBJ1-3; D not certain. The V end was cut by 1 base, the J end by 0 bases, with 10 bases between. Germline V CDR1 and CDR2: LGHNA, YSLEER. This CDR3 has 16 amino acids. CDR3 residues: CASSQVVGSSGNTIYF. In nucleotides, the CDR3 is TGCGCCAGCAGCCAAGTGGTGGGCAGCTCTGGAAACACCATATATTTT.

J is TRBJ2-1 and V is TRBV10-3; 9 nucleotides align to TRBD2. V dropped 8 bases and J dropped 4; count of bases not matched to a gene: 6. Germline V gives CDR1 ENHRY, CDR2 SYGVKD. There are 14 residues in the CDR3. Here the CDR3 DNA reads TGTGCCATCGGGGCTAGCGGGAATTACAATGAGCAGTTCTTC. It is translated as CAIGASGNYNEQFF.

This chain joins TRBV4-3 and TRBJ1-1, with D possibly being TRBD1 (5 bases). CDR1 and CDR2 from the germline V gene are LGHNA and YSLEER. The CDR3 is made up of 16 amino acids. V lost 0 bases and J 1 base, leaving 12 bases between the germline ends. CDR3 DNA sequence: TGCGCCAGCAGCCAAGATCGGGGACTCACGAACACTGAAGCTTTCTTT. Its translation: CASSQDRGLTNTEAFF.